This T cell receptor (beta chain) was observed in a study of blood T cell repertoires in COVID-19. This clone occurred a few times. Measured with immunoSEQ multiplex PCR; TCRdb has only the in-frame clones, and not every one. Altogether roughly 230,000 clones are present, roughly 89% being singletons, with the ten largest covering 4% to 5%. This CDR3 spans 14 amino acids. The germline V gene encodes CDR1 SGHTA and CDR2 FQGTGA. Deletions cut 2 bases from V and 1 base from J, with 8 bases between. The receptor's source is a woman aged 40 to 49 who had recovered from COVID-19. Sequenced material: peripheral blood. The rearrangement joins TRBV7-3 to TRBJ2-5; weak D call: TRBD2 (6 bases). This chain's CDR3 is CASSLRTTQETQYF. The CDR3 coding sequence is TGTGCCAGCAGCTTACGGACTACCCAAGAGACCCAGTACTTC.